These 19 T cell receptor beta chains were sequenced from one sample in a study of T cell responses to AZD1222 COVID-19 vaccine (dated by TCRdb to about 2021). Library creation used the immunoSEQ multiplex PCR assay. Sourced from immuneACCESS, this table was stored by TCRdb with only in-frame sequences that have V and J called. A share of the clones is absent; for the studies checked, an unresolved V gene accounts for under half, and the remainder has no known explanation. The sample has about 53,000 clones on record, approximately 88% of them singletons. 2% to 3% of the sample lies in the top ten. Taken with the paper, the label for time point translates to: about 28 days (+/-7) after the second vaccine dose. Sequenced material: peripheral blood, taken 28 days after the second AZD1222 dose. These receptors were obtained from an adult who received the AZD1222 COVID-19 vaccine.

This clone was detected once. The J gene is TRBJ2-2, the V gene TRBV7-6; 10 bases align to TRBD2. CDR3 size: 18 residues. The germline CDR1 and CDR2 sequences are SGHVS and FNYEAQ. Losses at the gene ends were 0 bases for V and 8 bases for J; bases not matched to a gene: 12. The CDR3 region has the DNA TGTGCCAGCAGCTTAGCAGACTGGCTAGCGGGAGTAAGTGGGGAGCTGTTTTTT. It codes for CASSLADWLAGVSGELFF.

This chain connects TRBV7-2 to TRBJ2-1, with unresolved D. The length of the CDR3 is 14 residues. CDR1 SGHTA and CDR2 FQGNSA come from the germline V gene. V dropped 5 bases and J dropped 4 bases, with 12 bases sitting between them. Here the CDR3 reads CASSHAAAYNEQFF. The CDR3 DNA is TGTGCCAGCAGCCACGCTGCAGCGTACAATGAGCAGTTCTTC.

This clone was seen a handful of times. The chain couples TRBV4-1 to TRBJ2-5; 9 bases are shared with TRBD2. CDR3 size: 18 residues. Germline CDR1 MGHRA, CDR2 YSYEKL. J was trimmed by 0 bases and V by 0 bases; bases with no gene match: 8. The CDR3 sequence is CASSQDVAGGINQETQYF. The CDR3 nucleotides are TGCGCCAGCAGCCAAGATGTGGCGGGAGGGATCAACCAAGAGACCCAGTACTTC.

This rearrangement joins TRBV5-1 to TRBJ2-2; weak D call: TRBD2 (6 bases). Germline CDR1 SGHRS, CDR2 YFSETQ. This CDR3 has 15 residues. Trimming shortened V by 3 bases and J by 3 bases, and 12 bases separated the two germline ends. CDR3 nucleotide sequence: TGCGCCAGCAGCTCCCAGGGAGGCGACACCGGGGAGCTGTTTTTT. This translates into CASSSQGGDTGELFF.

The V and J genes are TRBV6-5 and TRBJ2-7; D is unresolved. This CDR3 is built from 15 residues. Germline CDR1 reads MNHEY; CDR2 reads SVGAGI. The V end lost 6 bases, the J end lost 0 bases, and 15 bases lay between the germline ends. The CDR3: CASSPGLISSYEQYF. For the CDR3, the DNA is TGTGCCAGCAGCCCAGGCCTAATAAGCTCCTACGAGCAGTACTTC.

The chain links TRBV5-4 to TRBJ1-3; the D is unclear. There are 14 residues in the CDR3. Trimming shortened V by 4 bases and J by 3 bases, and 11 bases separated the two germline ends. Germline lookup yields CDR1 SGHNT and CDR2 YYREEE (reference sequence). CDR3 nucleotides: TGTGCCAGCAGCCGGGAGAGATATGGAAACACCATATATTTT. The encoded protein is CASSRERYGNTIYF.

This clone was counted a few times. V usage is TRBV5-4 and J usage is TRBJ1-6; TRBD1 matches at 9 bases. This CDR3 spans 16 amino acids. V dropped 4 bases and J dropped 10; count of bases not matched to a gene: 12. Per the germline V gene, CDR1 is SGHNT and CDR2 is YYREEE (reference sequence). The CDR3 coding sequence is TGTGCCAGCAGCCCCCTCGTGACAGGGGGTGAATCACCCCTCCACTTT. Its protein product is CASSPLVTGGESPLHF.

This chain links TRBV10-2 with TRBJ2-7, with 8 bases that match TRBD1. The V gene end was trimmed by 3 bases and the J gene end by 6 bases; junction bases not matched to a gene: 4. This CDR3 comprises 13 residues. CDR1 and CDR2 from the germline V gene are WSHSY and SAAADI. CDR3 region: CASSEGQGTEQYF. As DNA, the CDR3 is TGCGCCAGCAGTGAAGGACAGGGCACCGAGCAGTACTTC.

V is TRBV5-1 and J is TRBJ2-1; D is unclear. V was cut by 4 bases and J by 6 bases, with 8 bases left in between. This CDR3 comprises 12 residues. CDR1 SGHRS and CDR2 YFSETQ come from the germline V gene. DNA for the CDR3: TGCGCCAGCAGCGTGGGCCCCAATGAGCAGTTCTTC. Translating gives CASSVGPNEQFF.

Only one count was recorded for this clone. This chain uses TRBV28 with TRBJ1-5; D ambiguous. Germline V lookup: CDR1 MDHEN, CDR2 SYDVKM. V dropped 6 bases and J dropped 5 bases, with 11 bases sitting between them. The CDR3 extends over 13 amino acids. CDR3 residues: CASSLPGDQPQHF. CDR3 nucleotide sequence: TGTGCCAGCAGCCTACCAGGCGATCAGCCCCAGCATTTT.

The gene calls are TRBV6-5 and TRBJ2-2, with 11 bases identical to TRBD2. Germline CDR1 and CDR2: MNHEY and SVGAGI. This CDR3 has 16 amino acids. V lost 2 bases to trimming and J lost 8 bases; unmatched junction nucleotides: 7. The DNA for the CDR3 is TGTGCCAGCAGTTACGCACTAGCGGGAGTTATGGGGGAGCTGTTTTTT. Translated: CASSYALAGVMGELFF.

The chain has TRBV19 and TRBJ2-1; TRBD1 matches at 10 bases. The V segment lost 3 bases and the J segment 4 bases; nucleotides outside the gene matches: 3. Germline V gene sequence: CDR1 LNHDA, CDR2 SQIVND (reference sequence). The CDR3 contains 15 residues. Written as DNA, the CDR3 is TGTGCCAGTAGTATTGACAGGGGGCCTTACAATGAGCAGTTCTTC. Protein product: CASSIDRGPYNEQFF.

This chain links TRBV6-5 with TRBJ2-5; TRBD2 is a possible D gene (5 bases). This CDR3 spans 16 amino acids. Looked up from germline, CDR1 is MNHEY and CDR2 is SVGAGI. V was trimmed by 0 bases and J by 1 base, leaving 12 bases between them. DNA of the CDR3: TGTGCCAGCAGTTACTCGGGGAGATGGGGCCAAGAGACCCAGTACTTC. This sequence encodes CASSYSGRWGQETQYF.

The chain combines TRBV6-5 with TRBJ1-5; no reliable D call. This CDR3 comprises 13 residues. Trimming shortened V by 6 bases and J by 2 bases, and 8 bases separated the two germline ends. Germline V lookup: CDR1 MNHEY, CDR2 SVGAGI. For the CDR3, the DNA is TGTGCCAGCAGATTAAGGGGCAATCAGCCCCAGCATTTT. It encodes CASRLRGNQPQHF.

The chain has TRBV28 and TRBJ2-7; D is perhaps TRBD2 (6 bases). V lost 2 bases, J lost 2 bases, and 19 bases lay in between. The germline CDR1 and CDR2 sequences are MDHEN and SYDVKM. The CDR3 is 17 residues long. The CDR3 DNA is TGTGCCAGCAGTTTAGCCCTGGGGTGGCGGGACGCCTACGAGCAGTACTTC. Translating it yields CASSLALGWRDAYEQYF.

This sequence joins TRBV3-1 (or the pseudogene TRBV3-2) and TRBJ2-7; D is perhaps TRBD2 (7 bases). This CDR3 has 13 residues. CDR1 LGHDT and CDR2 YNNKEL come from the germline V gene (reference sequence). V gave up 4 bases and J gave up 4 bases, with 11 bases separating them. The DNA for the CDR3 is TGTGCCAGCAGCCGCGGGGGCTTGTACGAGCAGTACTTC. Protein: CASSRGGLYEQYF.

This sequence joins TRBV9 and TRBJ2-1; 8 nucleotides line up with TRBD2. This CDR3 has 16 residues. J was trimmed by 5 bases and V by 0 bases; bases with no gene match: 7. In germline, CDR1 is SGDLS, CDR2 YYNGEE. In DNA form, the CDR3 reads TGTGCCAGCAGCGTAGCCAAGCGGGAGTACAACAATGAGCAGTTCTTC. It is translated as CASSVAKREYNNEQFF.

This clone was picked up a small number of times. The rearrangement uses TRBV4-1 and TRBJ2-5; 12 bases are a match to TRBD2. From germline, CDR1 is MGHRA and CDR2 YSYEKL. J gave up 3 bases and V 2 bases, and 4 bases lay outside the gene matches. The CDR3 consists of 16 residues. The CDR3 is CASSQPLAGGKETQYF. In DNA, the CDR3 is TGCGCCAGCAGCCAACCACTAGCGGGAGGCAAAGAGACCCAGTACTTC.

Comments on this clone: Likely a read error: the CDR3 ends without its conserved phenylalanine or tryptophan. The limits of the CDR3 on the DNA are not certain, so only TCRdb's listed CDR3 is given. The chain carries TRBV19 and TRBJ2-7; the D call TRBD2 from the table was never checked on the DNA. Germline CDR1 is LNHDA and CDR2 is SQIVND (reference sequence). The CDR3 is 9 residues long, ends included. CDR3 sequence: CASSIRGNP.